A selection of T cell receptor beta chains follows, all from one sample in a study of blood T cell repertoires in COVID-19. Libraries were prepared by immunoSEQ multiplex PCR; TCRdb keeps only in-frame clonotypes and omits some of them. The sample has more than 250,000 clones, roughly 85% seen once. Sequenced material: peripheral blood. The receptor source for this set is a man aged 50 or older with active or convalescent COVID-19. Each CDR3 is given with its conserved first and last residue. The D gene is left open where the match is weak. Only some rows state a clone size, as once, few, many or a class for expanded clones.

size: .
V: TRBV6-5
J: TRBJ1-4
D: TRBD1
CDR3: CASRSDRGTGEKLFF
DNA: TGTGCCAGCAGGTCTGACAGGGGCACGGGGGAAAAACTGTTTTTT

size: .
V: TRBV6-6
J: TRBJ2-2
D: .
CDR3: CASSREVGASRTGELFF
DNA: TGTGCCAGCAGCCGAGAAGTGGGAGCGTCGCGCACCGGGGAGCTGTTTTTT

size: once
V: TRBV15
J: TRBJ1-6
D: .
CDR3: CATSRVQGNSPLHF
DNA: TGTGCCACCAGCAGAGTCCAGGGCAATTCACCCCTCCACTTT

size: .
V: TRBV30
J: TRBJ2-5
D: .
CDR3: CAWMFREETQYF
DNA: TGTGCCTGGATGTTCCGGGAAGAGACCCAGTACTTC

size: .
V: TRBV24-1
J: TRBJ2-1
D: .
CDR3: CATSDGTYNEQFF
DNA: TGTGCCACCAGTGATGGCACCTACAATGAGCAGTTCTTC

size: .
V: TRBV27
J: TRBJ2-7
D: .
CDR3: CASSHRPGGSGHYEQYF
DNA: TGTGCCAGCAGTCACCGCCCTGGAGGTAGCGGTCATTACGAGCAGTACTTC

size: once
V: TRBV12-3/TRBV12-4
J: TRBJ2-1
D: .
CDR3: CASSLYNEQFF
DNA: TGTGCCAGCAGTCTATACAATGAGCAGTTCTTC

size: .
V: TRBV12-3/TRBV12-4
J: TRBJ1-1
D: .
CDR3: CASSRDEGTEAFF
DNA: TGTGCCAGCAGCCGAGACGAGGGCACTGAAGCTTTCTTT

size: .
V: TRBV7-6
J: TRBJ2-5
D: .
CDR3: CASSFGTRETQYF
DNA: TGTGCCAGCAGCTTTGGGACACGAGAGACCCAGTACTTC

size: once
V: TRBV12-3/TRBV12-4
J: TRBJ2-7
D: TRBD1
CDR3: CASSRGPYEQYF
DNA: TGTGCCAGCAGCAGGGGGCCCTACGAGCAGTACTTC

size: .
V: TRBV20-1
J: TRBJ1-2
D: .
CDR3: CSASDHTGSVGYTF
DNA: TGCAGTGCTAGTGATCATACAGGGAGCGTAGGCTACACCTTC

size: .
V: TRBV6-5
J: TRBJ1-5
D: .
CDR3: CASGSDQPQHF
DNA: TGTGCCAGCGGCTCCGATCAGCCCCAGCATTTT

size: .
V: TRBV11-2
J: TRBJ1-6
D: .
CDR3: CASSPLRTADNSPLHF
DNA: TGTGCCAGCAGCCCTCTGAGGACAGCAGATAATTCACCCCTCCACTTT

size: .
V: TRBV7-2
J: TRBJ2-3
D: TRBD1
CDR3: CASRLSGTGSGQYF
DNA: TGTGCCAGCAGGTTATCCGGGACAGGGTCAGGGCAGTATTTT

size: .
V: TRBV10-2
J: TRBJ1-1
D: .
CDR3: CATAMSTEAFF
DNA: TGCGCCACCGCGATGAGCACTGAAGCTTTCTTT

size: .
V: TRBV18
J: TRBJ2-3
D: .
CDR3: CASSPSQGPGDTQYF
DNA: TGTGCCAGCTCACCATCACAGGGCCCCGGGGATACGCAGTATTTT

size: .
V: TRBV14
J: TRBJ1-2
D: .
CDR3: CASSQVQQRGYTF
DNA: TGTGCCAGCAGCCAAGTACAGCAACGTGGCTACACCTTC

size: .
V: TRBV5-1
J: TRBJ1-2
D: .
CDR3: CASSLAVGPNYGYTF
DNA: TGCGCCAGCAGCTTGGCCGTGGGCCCCAACTATGGCTACACCTTC

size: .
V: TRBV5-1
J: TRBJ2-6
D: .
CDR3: CASSLAFSGGLGSGANVLTF
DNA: TGCGCCAGCAGCTTGGCTTTCTCGGGGGGCCTTGGGTCTGGGGCCAACGTCCTGACTTTC

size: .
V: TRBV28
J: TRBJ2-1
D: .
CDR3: CASSSSTGHNNEQFF
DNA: TGTGCCAGCAGTTCCTCCACGGGACATAACAATGAGCAGTTCTTC

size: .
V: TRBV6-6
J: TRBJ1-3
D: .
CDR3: CASSYPGVSGNTIYF
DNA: TGTGCCAGCAGTTACCCGGGGGTCTCTGGAAACACCATATATTTT

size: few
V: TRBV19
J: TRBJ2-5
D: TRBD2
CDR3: CASSMAGAQYF
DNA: TGTGCCAGTAGTATGGCGGGGGCCCAGTACTTC

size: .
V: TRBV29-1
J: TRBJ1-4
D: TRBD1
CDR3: CSAKTGTNEKLFF
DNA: TGCAGCGCGAAGACAGGGACTAATGAAAAACTGTTTTTT

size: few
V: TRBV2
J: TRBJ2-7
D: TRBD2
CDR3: CASTSGRSYEQYF
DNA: TGTGCCAGTACTAGCGGGAGGTCCTACGAGCAGTACTTC

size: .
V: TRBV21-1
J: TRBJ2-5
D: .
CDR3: CASSKGARGRETQYF
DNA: TGTGCCAGCAGCAAAGGGGCCAGGGGGCGGGAGACCCAGTACTTC

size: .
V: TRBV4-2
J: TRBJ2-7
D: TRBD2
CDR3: CASSQVASGNSYEQYF
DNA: TGTGCCAGCAGCCAAGTGGCTAGCGGAAACTCCTACGAGCAGTACTTC

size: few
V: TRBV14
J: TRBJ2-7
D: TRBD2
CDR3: CASSQGTQTGTSGTRISYEQYF
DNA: TGTGCCAGCAGCCAAGGAACCCAGACCGGGACTAGCGGGACTCGGATCTCCTACGAGCAGTACTTC

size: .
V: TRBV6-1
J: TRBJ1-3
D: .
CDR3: CASSEATGWAGNTIYF
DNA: TGTGCCAGCAGTGAAGCAACGGGGTGGGCTGGAAACACCATATATTTT

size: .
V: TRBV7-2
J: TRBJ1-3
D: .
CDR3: CASSLARGSGNTIYF
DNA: TGTGCCAGCAGCTTAGCTAGGGGTTCAGGAAACACCATATATTTT

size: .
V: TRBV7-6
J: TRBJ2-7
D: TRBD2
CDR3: CASSPLAGIPYEQYF
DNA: TGTGCCAGCAGCCCCTTAGCGGGAATCCCCTACGAGCAGTACTTC

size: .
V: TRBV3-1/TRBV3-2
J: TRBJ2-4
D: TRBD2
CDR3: CASSQSYGNPSGKNIQYF
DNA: TGTGCCAGCAGCCAAAGCTATGGGAACCCTAGCGGCAAAAACATTCAGTACTTC

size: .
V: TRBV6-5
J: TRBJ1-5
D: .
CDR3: CASRPSRRYQPQHF
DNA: TGTGCCAGCAGGCCGAGCAGGCGATATCAGCCCCAGCATTTT

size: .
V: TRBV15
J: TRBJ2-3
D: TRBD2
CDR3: CATSPSGRQSDTQYF
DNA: TGTGCCACCAGCCCTAGCGGGAGACAATCAGATACGCAGTATTTT

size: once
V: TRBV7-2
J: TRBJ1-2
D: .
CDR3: CASSFSSRGISYGYTF
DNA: TGTGCCAGCAGCTTTTCTAGTAGAGGGATCTCCTATGGCTACACCTTC

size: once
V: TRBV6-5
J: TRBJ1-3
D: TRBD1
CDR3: CASSFGQGGNTIYF
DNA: TGTGCCAGCAGTTTCGGACAGGGTGGAAACACCATATATTTT

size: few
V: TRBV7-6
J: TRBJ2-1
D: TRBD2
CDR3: CASSLAGSGIPYEQFF
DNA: TGTGCCAGCAGCTTAGCCGGTAGCGGGATCCCATATGAGCAGTTCTTC

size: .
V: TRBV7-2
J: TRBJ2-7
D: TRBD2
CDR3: CASSQEGLTYEQYF
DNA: TGTGCCAGCAGCCAAGAGGGACTAACCTACGAGCAGTACTTC

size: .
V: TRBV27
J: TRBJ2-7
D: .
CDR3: CASSSAGTTNYEQYF
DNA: TGTGCCAGCAGTTCCGCCGGGACAACCAACTACGAGCAGTACTTC

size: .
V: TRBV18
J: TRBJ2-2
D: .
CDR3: CASSQGQNGELFF
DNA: TGTGCCAGCTCACAGGGGCAGAACGGGGAGCTGTTTTTT

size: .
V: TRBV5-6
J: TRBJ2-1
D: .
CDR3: CASSIRVYEQFF
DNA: TGTGCCAGCAGCATCAGGGTCTATGAGCAGTTCTTC

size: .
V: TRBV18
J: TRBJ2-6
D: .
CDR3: CASSPFGGSGANVLTF
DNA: TGTGCCAGCTCACCTTTTGGAGGGTCTGGGGCCAACGTCCTGACTTTC

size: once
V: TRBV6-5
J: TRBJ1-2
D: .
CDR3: CASLVELGAPAGYTF
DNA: TGTGCCAGCCTAGTGGAGTTGGGGGCGCCCGCTGGCTACACCTTC

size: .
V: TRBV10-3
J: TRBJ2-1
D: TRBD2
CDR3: CAISESSGRGYNEQFF
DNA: TGTGCCATCAGTGAGTCCAGCGGGAGAGGGTACAATGAGCAGTTCTTC

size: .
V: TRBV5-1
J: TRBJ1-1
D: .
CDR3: CASSFTVPSGTEAFF
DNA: TGCGCCAGCAGCTTTACAGTTCCTTCAGGGACTGAAGCTTTCTTT

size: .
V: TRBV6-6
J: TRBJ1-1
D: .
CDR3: CASSYRFGQMNTEAFF
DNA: TGTGCCAGCAGTTACCGGTTTGGGCAAATGAACACTGAAGCTTTCTTT

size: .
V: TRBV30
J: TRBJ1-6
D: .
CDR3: CAWRASGTNNSPLHF
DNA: TGTGCCTGGAGAGCCTCCGGGACAAATAATTCACCCCTCCACTTT

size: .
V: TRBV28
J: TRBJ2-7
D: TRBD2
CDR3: CASRAGAGEQYF
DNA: TGTGCCAGCAGAGCGGGAGCGGGCGAGCAGTACTTC

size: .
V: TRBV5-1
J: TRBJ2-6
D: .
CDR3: CASSLSAGGGSGANVLTF
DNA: TGCGCCAGCAGCTTGTCCGCAGGGGGAGGCTCTGGGGCCAACGTCCTGACTTTC

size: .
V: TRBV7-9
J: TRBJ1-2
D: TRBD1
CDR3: CASSLGSEGARGYTF
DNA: TGTGCCAGCAGCTTAGGCAGTGAGGGGGCTAGGGGCTACACCTTC

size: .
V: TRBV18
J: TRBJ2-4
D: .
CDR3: CASSPLSLQGNIQYF
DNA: TGTGCCAGCTCACCACTATCCTTACAGGGTAACATTCAGTACTTC

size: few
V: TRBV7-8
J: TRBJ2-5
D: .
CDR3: CASSPPREETQYF
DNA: TGTGCCAGCAGCCCACCCCGGGAGGAGACCCAGTACTTC

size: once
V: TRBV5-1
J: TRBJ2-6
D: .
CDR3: CASSGNSGANVLTF
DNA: TGCGCCAGCAGCGGCAACTCTGGGGCCAACGTCCTGACTTTC

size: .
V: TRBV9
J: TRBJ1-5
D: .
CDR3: CASSVGTGVNQPQHF
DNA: TGTGCCAGCAGCGTAGGAACAGGCGTCAATCAGCCCCAGCATTTT

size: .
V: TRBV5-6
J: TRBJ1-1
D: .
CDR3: CASSSPTLSGTEAFF
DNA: TGTGCCAGCAGCTCTCCGACCCTCTCGGGCACTGAAGCTTTCTTT

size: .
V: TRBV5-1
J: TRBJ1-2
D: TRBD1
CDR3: CASSRGDREPSGYGYTF
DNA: TGCGCCAGCAGCCGGGGGGACAGGGAACCCAGCGGCTATGGCTACACCTTC

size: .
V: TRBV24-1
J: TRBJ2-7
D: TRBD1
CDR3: CATSDSGQANPYEQYF
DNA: TGTGCCACCAGTGATTCTGGACAGGCTAATCCCTACGAGCAGTACTTC

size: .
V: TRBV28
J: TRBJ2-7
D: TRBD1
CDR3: CASRPDRGNLYEQYF
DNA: TGTGCCAGCAGACCAGACAGGGGAAACCTCTACGAGCAGTACTTC

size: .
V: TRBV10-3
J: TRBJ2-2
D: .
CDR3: CAISVGGNTGELFF
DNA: TGTGCCATCAGTGTTGGAGGGAACACCGGGGAGCTGTTTTTT

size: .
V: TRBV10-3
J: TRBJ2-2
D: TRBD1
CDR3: CAIQQGAWGTGELFF
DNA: TGTGCCATCCAACAGGGGGCGTGGGGCACCGGGGAGCTGTTTTTT

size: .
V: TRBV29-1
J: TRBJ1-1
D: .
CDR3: CSVLGAWGGTEAFF
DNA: TGCAGCGTTCTCGGGGCGTGGGGAGGGACTGAAGCTTTCTTT